One sample yielded the 30 T cell receptor beta chains listed below, sequenced in a study of shared clonotypes between healthy human individuals. Using immunoSEQ multiplex PCR, the repertoire was profiled, and TCRdb retains in-frame clones only, with some absent. The data hold around 1 million clones, with around 80% observed a single time. Material: memory CD4+ T cells sorted from blood. Specified subset: CD45RA-negative fraction. These receptors were obtained from a man aged 18 to 29 in good health.

The genes are TRBV5-6 and TRBJ2-7, with 8 bases fitting TRBD2. Germline loops: CDR1 SGHDT, CDR2 YYEEEE. The CDR3 length is 15 residues. J lost 2 bases, V lost 4 bases, and 8 bases had no gene match. CDR3 amino acids: CASSPGLAGTYEQYF. CDR3 DNA: TGTGCCAGCAGCCCCGGGTTAGCGGGAACCTACGAGCAGTACTTC.

CDR3 in amino acids: CASSLGPPQHF. For the CDR3, the DNA is TGTGCCAGCAGTTTAGGGCCGCCCCAGCATTTT. The rearrangement uses TRBV28 and TRBJ1-5; D gene uncertain. The CDR3 length is 11 residues. In germline, CDR1 is MDHEN, CDR2 SYDVKM. V dropped 2 bases and J dropped 9 bases, with 5 bases sitting between them.

The V call is TRBV5-8, the J call TRBJ1-1; tentative D call: TRBD1 (6 bases). Trimming cost V 5 bases and J 2 bases, with 16 bases left between them. Germline CDR1 reads SGHTS; CDR2 reads YDEGEE. The CDR3 covers 15 residues. As DNA, the CDR3 is TGTGCCAGCAGGCTGGTGGGGGGCTCAAACACTGAAGCTTTCTTT. Amino acid sequence: CASRLVGGSNTEAFF.

This chain joins TRBV2 and TRBJ1-1; the D gene is possibly TRBD1 (6 bases). The ends were cut back, 6 bases at V and 2 bases at J, with 13 bases in the middle. The CDR3 loop spans 14 amino acids. Germline V lookup: CDR1 SNHLY, CDR2 FYNNEI. For the CDR3, the DNA is TGTGCCAGCAGGGGGGCCGCCGGAAACACTGAAGCTTTCTTT. Protein sequence: CASRGAAGNTEAFF.

CDR3: CAWSVTGGTEAFF. For the CDR3, the DNA is TGTGCCTGGAGTGTCACAGGTGGAACTGAAGCTTTCTTT. The chain is built from TRBV30 and TRBJ1-1, with TRBD1 as a possible D gene (5 bases). Germline V gene lookup returns CDR1 GTSNPN and CDR2 SVGIG (reference sequence). V was clipped by 0 bases and J by 5 bases, with 10 bases between them. This CDR3 region has 13 residues.

The chain has TRBV5-6 and TRBJ2-3; D is possibly TRBD1 (5 bases). From germline, CDR1 is SGHDT and CDR2 YYEEEE. The CDR3 has 14 amino acids. V was cut by 0 bases and J by 6 bases, with 11 bases left in between. CDR3 sequence reads: CASSLDRLGDTQYF. CDR3 DNA: TGTGCCAGCAGCTTGGACAGGCTGGGGGATACGCAGTATTTT.

The J gene is TRBJ2-2, the V gene TRBV5-1; the match to TRBD2 covers 9 bases. V lost 0 bases, J lost 7 bases, and 10 bases stayed unmatched. Germline lookup yields CDR1 SGHRS and CDR2 YFSETQ. The CDR3 contains 17 residues. CDR3 in amino acids: CASSLENSGRVGGELFF. Written as DNA, the CDR3 is TGCGCCAGCAGCTTGGAGAATAGCGGGAGAGTTGGCGGGGAGCTGTTTTTT.

This clone was recorded once. The CDR3 spells CASSFTTGIEQYF. The DNA of the CDR3 is TGTGCCAGCAGCTTTACGACAGGGATCGAGCAGTACTTC. The chain employs TRBV7-2 and TRBJ2-7; 7 positions match TRBD1. The CDR3 spans 13 residues. Germline lookup yields CDR1 SGHTA and CDR2 FQGNSA. Trimming removed 3 bases from V and 6 bases from J; junction bases left unmatched: 5.

The chain uses TRBV9 and TRBJ1-1; 10 positions agree with TRBD1. The CDR3 is made up of 15 amino acids. V shed 4 bases, J shed 3 bases, and the junction held 6 bases outside the gene matches. Germline assignment: CDR1 SGDLS and CDR2 YYNGEE. The CDR3 spells CASSFRGTGDTEAFF. CDR3 coding DNA: TGTGCCAGCAGCTTCCGAGGGACAGGGGACACTGAAGCTTTCTTT. The full variable domain, rest sourced from reference TRBV9 and TRBJ1-1, is DSGVTQTPKHLITATGQRVTLRCSPRSGDLSVYWYQQSLDQGLQFLIQYYNGEERAKGNILERFSAQQFPDLHSELNLSSLELGDSALYFCASSFRGTGDTEAFFGQGTRLTVV.

The chain carries TRBV4-1 and TRBJ1-5; D is undetermined. Germline V gene lookup returns CDR1 MGHRA and CDR2 YSYEKL. The CDR3 consists of 13 residues. Trimming took 5 bases from V and 2 from J, leaving 7 bases between them. CDR3 nucleotides: TGCGCCAGCAGCTCAAGACGCAATCAGCCCCAGCATTTT. Translation: CASSSRRNQPQHF.

Only one count was recorded for this clone. This chain connects TRBV28 to TRBJ1-6; D is unresolved. This CDR3 is built from 12 residues. From germline, CDR1 is MDHEN and CDR2 SYDVKM. V shed 5 bases and J shed 10 bases, with 9 bases lying between them. CDR3 sequence reads: CASSGPGSPLHF. CDR3 nucleotide sequence: TGTGCCAGCAGTGGGCCTGGCTCACCCCTCCACTTT.

V is TRBV13 and J is TRBJ1-6, with D possibly being TRBD1 (5 bases). The CDR3 has 16 residues. With 6 bases removed from V and 6 bases from J, the gap between germline ends came to 18 bases. The germline gives CDR1 PRHDT, CDR2 FYEKMQ (reference sequence). The DNA for the CDR3 is TGTGCCAGCAGTAATCGGCTTGGGGGGAGTAATTCACCCCTCCACTTT. Translation: CASSNRLGGSNSPLHF.

A few counts support this clone. The gene calls are TRBV28 and TRBJ2-7; D is possibly TRBD1 or TRBD2 (5 bases each). The germline V gene encodes CDR1 MDHEN and CDR2 SYDVKM. V lost 6 bases to trimming and J lost 3 bases, with 15 bases between them. The CDR3 sequence is 14 residues long. The CDR3: CASRFSGTVYEQYF. In nucleotides, the CDR3 is TGTGCCAGCAGATTTTCCGGGACCGTCTACGAGCAGTACTTC.

This clone was seen only a few times. The rearrangement links TRBV7-2 to TRBJ2-7; no clear D gene. Germline loops: CDR1 SGHTA, CDR2 FQGNSA. The V and J ends lost 5 bases and 4 bases respectively, with 27 bases between them. This CDR3 has 18 residues. The DNA of the CDR3 is TGTGCCAGCAGCCAAGATACAAACGGAAGGGTCATGGGTTACGAGCAGTACTTC. This translates into CASSQDTNGRVMGYEQYF.

The rearrangement links TRBV4-1 to TRBJ2-1; D gene unclear. Trimming took 4 bases from V and 8 from J, leaving 18 bases between them. The CDR3 is 15 residues long. Per germline, CDR1 MGHRA and CDR2 YSYEKL. CDR3 in amino acids: CASSLGSFSVDEQFF. The DNA for the CDR3 is TGCGCCAGCAGCCTGGGGTCATTCTCAGTCGATGAGCAGTTCTTC.

The chain is built from TRBV11-2 and TRBJ2-1, with a weak D call TRBD2 (7 bases). This CDR3 is built from 15 residues. Germline CDR1 and CDR2: SGHAT and FQNNGV. Trimming pared 5 bases from V and 9 bases from J, leaving 20 bases between. In nucleotides, the CDR3 is TGTGCCAGCAGCCGAGATTGGGGGGGCCCTAGTGAGCAGTTCTTC. Amino acids: CASSRDWGGPSEQFF.

CDR3 in amino acids: CAINSGPGNTEAFF. CDR3 sequence (DNA): TGTGCCATCAATAGTGGGCCAGGGAACACTGAAGCTTTCTTT. V gene TRBV10-3 combines with J gene TRBJ1-1; D unclear. The CDR3 has 14 amino acids. The germline gives CDR1 ENHRY, CDR2 SYGVKD. Trimming removed 7 bases at V and 1 base at J, with 13 bases between.

The rearrangement joins TRBV7-9 to TRBJ1-5; TRBD1 matches at 10 bases. The CDR3 consists of 17 residues. The V and J ends lost 4 bases and 2 bases, in that order; junction bases with no gene match: 8. Germline V CDR1 and CDR2: SEHNR, FQNEAQ (reference sequence). CDR3 bases: TGTGCCAGCAGCTCGGGGGACAGGGGAAGGGGCAATCAGCCCCAGCATTTT. This codes for CASSSGDRGRGNQPQHF.

This clone has more than one count but fewer than ten. The rearrangement joins TRBV7-2 to TRBJ2-7; 8 positions match TRBD1. CDR1 is SGHTA and CDR2 is FQGNSA in the germline V gene. The CDR3 is 14 residues long. Unmatched junction bases numbered 6, after V lost 5 bases and J lost 3 bases. The CDR3 sequence: CASSAQGGGYEQYF. The CDR3 bases are TGTGCCAGCAGCGCACAGGGGGGCGGCTACGAGCAGTACTTC. The full variable domain, with the rest looked up from reference TRBV7-2 and TRBJ2-7, is GAGVSQSPSNKVTEKGKDVELRCDPISGHTALYWYRQSLGQGLEFLIYFQGNSAPDKSGLPSDRFSAERTGGSVSTLTIQRTQQEDSAVYLCASSAQGGGYEQYFGPGTRLTVT.

This chain links TRBV19 with TRBJ1-5; D not resolved. Germline CDR1 reads LNHDA; CDR2 reads SQIVND (reference sequence). V dropped 7 bases and J dropped 0 bases, with 34 bases sitting between them. There are 22 residues in the CDR3. The CDR3 reads CASNPIPKTPGPMVYSNQPQHF. For the CDR3, the DNA is TGTGCCAGTAACCCAATTCCTAAGACCCCGGGCCCGATGGTATATAGCAATCAGCCCCAGCATTTT.

A word on this clone: Other DNA sequences in the sample encode the same CDR3. V gene TRBV11-2 combines with J gene TRBJ1-1; D gene unclear. CDR1 SGHAT and CDR2 FQNNGV come from the germline V gene. There are 13 residues in the CDR3. Trimming took off 3 bases at V and 1 base at J, with 6 bases between the two ends. As DNA, the CDR3 is TGTGCCAGCAGCTTGACGGGGAACACTGAAGCTTTCTTT. Translation: CASSLTGNTEAFF.

The chain links TRBV6-1 to TRBJ1-2, with 11 bases aligning to TRBD1. Germline CDR1 and CDR2: MNHNS and SASEGT. The CDR3 extends over 15 amino acids. The ends lost 6 bases at V and 3 bases at J; junction bases unmatched: 6. For the CDR3, the DNA is TGTGCCAGCAGCAGGGACAGGGGGGCGGACTATGGCTACACCTTC. Translated: CASSRDRGADYGYTF.

This clone was observed a few times. The chain joins TRBV7-2 to TRBJ2-3, with unresolved D. The CDR3 is made up of 13 amino acids. The germline V gene has CDR1 SGHTA and CDR2 FQGNSA. V lost 4 bases and J lost 6, with 11 bases in between. The CDR3 nucleotides are TGTGCCAGCAGCTCGGCTAGAGCCGATACGCAGTATTTT. Residues: CASSSARADTQYF.

In nucleotides, the CDR3 is TGTGCCAGCAGCTTACGTCAAGGGGGTTACTACGAGCAGTACTTC. Translated: CASSLRQGGYYEQYF. V is TRBV11-2 and J is TRBJ2-7, with a weak D call TRBD1 (6 bases). The CDR3 spans 15 residues. Germline CDR1 and CDR2: SGHAT and FQNNGV. V was shortened by 2 bases and J by 3 bases, with 14 bases between the two germline ends.

The genes are TRBV6-1 and TRBJ1-1, with D perhaps TRBD1 (6 bases). The CDR3 extends over 14 amino acids. Per germline, CDR1 MNHNS and CDR2 SASEGT. V lost 6 bases, J lost 1 base, and 12 bases lay in between. CDR3 DNA sequence: TGTGCCAGCAGGCCGGACAGAGCGAACACTGAAGCTTTCTTT. It codes for CASRPDRANTEAFF.

This clone was observed a single time. This sequence joins TRBV19 and TRBJ1-6; D is unresolved. Trimming cost V 6 bases and J 8 bases, with 14 bases left between them. The length of the CDR3 is 14 residues. Germline CDR1 and CDR2: LNHDA and SQIVND (reference sequence). Written as DNA, the CDR3 is TGTGCCAGTAGGGCGGGAGTCTCGCATTCACCCCTCCACTTT. Encoded protein: CASRAGVSHSPLHF.

To note about this clone: The same CDR3 can be traced to other DNA sequences in this sample. The CDR3 loop reads CASSYLGGNTIYF. CDR3 DNA: TGTGCCAGCAGTTATCTGGGTGGAAACACCATATATTTT. The genes are TRBV6-5 and TRBJ1-3; the D is unclear. Germline V gene sequence: CDR1 MNHEY, CDR2 SVGAGI. Trimming stripped 3 bases from V and 3 bases from J, with 6 bases between. The CDR3 has 13 residues.

The chain carries TRBV2 and TRBJ2-5; possibly TRBD2 for D (5 bases). Germline CDR1 SNHLY, CDR2 FYNNEI. Between the trimmed V and J ends, which lost 8 bases and 8 bases, there was a span of 18 bases. The CDR3 covers 13 residues. CDR3 bases: TGTGCCAGCCTAGCCCAGCTAGAGGGAACCCAGTACTTC. This codes for CASLAQLEGTQYF. Based on the CDR3 plus reference TRBV2 and TRBJ2-5, the full variable domain is EPEVTQTPSHQVTQMGQEVILRCVPISNHLYFYWYRQILGQKVEFLVSFYNNEISEKSEIFDDQFSVERPDGSNFTLKIRSTKLEDSAMYFCASLAQLEGTQYFGPGTRLLVL.

The rearrangement uses TRBV28 and TRBJ1-2, with unresolved D. Germline values: CDR1 MDHEN, CDR2 SYDVKM. The CDR3 covers 13 residues. The germline V and J ends were trimmed by 6 bases and 4 bases, with 12 bases remaining between them. CDR3 bases: TGTGCCAGCAGCGACGGGGTTTCCTATGGCTACACCTTC. Translating gives CASSDGVSYGYTF.

CDR3 sequence reads: CASSPLAGGPDTQYF. CDR3 bases: TGCGCCAGCAGTCCTCTAGCGGGGGGCCCAGATACGCAGTATTTT. The chain recombines TRBV10-2 with TRBJ2-3; 11 bases align to TRBD2. From germline, CDR1 is WSHSY and CDR2 SAAADI. The V gene end was trimmed by 5 bases and the J gene end by 4 bases; junction bases not matched to a gene: 5. The CDR3 loop spans 15 amino acids.